A selection of T cell receptor beta chains follows, all from one sample in a study of metastatic and nonmetastatic thyroid tumors. TCRdb re-called the PCR reads through MiXCR. The repertoire consists of more than 35,000 clones, with 13% occurring once and the leading ten covering over 7.5%. The sample consisted of blood. Receptor source: a female donor with papillary thyroid cancer or a benign thyroid nodule (not recorded which). Some clones in this sample may be carry-over from other donors' samples. Both conserved end residues are trimmed from each CDR3. The D gene is left open where the match is weak.

J gene,D gene,V gene,CDR3 protein
TRBJ2-7,NA,TRBV12-3/TRBV12-4,ASSPDSHEQY
TRBJ2-3,NA,TRBV27,AVAGTDTQY
TRBJ1-2,TRBD1,TRBV14,ASSPKGDRERGGYT
TRBJ1-5,NA,TRBV19,ASSFALWNQPQH
TRBJ1-3,NA,TRBV19,ASTVGAGLSGNTIY
TRBJ1-4,NA,TRBV24-1,ATSDSGASYEKLF
TRBJ1-1,TRBD1,TRBV5-1,ASVARTGSTEAF
TRBJ1-2,TRBD1,TRBV6-2/TRBV6-3,ASSYGSGQGGYGYT
TRBJ2-5,NA,TRBV7-9,ASRGEWGPGAQY
TRBJ2-7,NA,TRBV11-2,ASSLGSYEQY
TRBJ1-1,NA,TRBV28,ASSLLTRGNTEAF
TRBJ2-7,NA,TRBV11-2,ASRREQGYEQY
TRBJ1-4,NA,TRBV28,ASTQTTEKLF
TRBJ1-4,NA,TRBV4-1,ASSQRVGPSTNDEKLF
TRBJ1-5,TRBD1,TRBV20-1,SAQDRSLNQPQH
TRBJ1-2,NA,TRBV2,ASSDGPGRGYT
TRBJ1-1,TRBD1,TRBV28,ASRTGGPMNTEAF
TRBJ2-3,NA,TRBV28,ASSLVRAGDTDTQY
TRBJ2-7,NA,TRBV20-1,SARGVRGRDYEQY
TRBJ1-2,NA,TRBV11-3,ASSQEDYGYT
TRBJ1-2,NA,TRBV10-2,ASRNLDSLNYGYT
TRBJ1-3,NA,TRBV9,ASSVGGAGNTIY
TRBJ2-7,NA,TRBV2,ASSEALRGYEQY
TRBJ1-5,NA,TRBV30,AWSVQGRQPQH